What follows is one TCR beta chain and its context. Its antigen is currently not known. No quality values exist for individual bases; no much larger clone is one base distant. The sample comes from a study of cytomegalovirus exposure and HLA in healthy donors (dated by TCRdb to the late 2010s). Concerning the study at large: An earlier analysis of roughly 500 of the donors reported more than 250 Gb of sequence data and 117 million unique TCR beta sequences from roughly 180 million T cells. Roughly 5 DR-DQ haplotypes were handled as single units for association and clustering, since linkage in the cohort was strong. Rather than drawing on any new phenotypic data, the later analysis identified candidate immune exposures from TCR beta sequences and the way those sequences occurred across donors. A later genetic analysis used genome-wide SNP genotypes for about 60% of the roughly 670 donors, treating that subset as a discovery cohort. Of the roughly 400 genotyped donors, less than 85% were placed in the genetic ancestry cluster associated with self-reported Caucasian donors. The study aimed to test whether signatures of past pathogen exposure could be identified by cataloging public T cell receptors. An early release covering approximately 600 HLA-typed donors comprised 250 to 350 gigabases of sequencing data and some 79 million unique TCR sequences. To predict cytomegalovirus infection status, the study combined high-throughput TCR immunosequencing, statistical association of individual TCRs with disease status, and machine learning. All discovery cohort repertoires had been generated using a single sequencing platform. Using immunosequencing, the study profiled T cell repertoires from 550 to 750 subjects and related those repertoires to cytomegalovirus serostatus. An earlier analysis of several hundred of the donors applied high-throughput TCR beta sequencing to assess whether each TCR beta V gene segment acted as functional or pseudogenic. HLA typing included class I and class II loci at four-digit resolution. In addition to the first cohort of around 670 subjects, a separate validation cohort of approximately 130 different subjects was used. Among some 410 genotyped donors of the cohort, an average of approximately 240,000 unique TCR beta nucleotide sequences was sequenced per donor, of which about 18% were non-productive. A later analysis re-examined previously published TCR beta repertoires from roughly 720 donors and added high-resolution HLA genotyping to investigate patterns of TCR occurrence. Donor age, sex, ethnicity and CMV serostatus were collected together with the repertoire data. Typing coverage varied by locus: about 620-630 donors for A, B, C, DRB1 and DQB1; approximately 500 for DQA1; about 590 for DPA1; approximately 470 for DPB1. The research as a whole found: A later analysis found that HLA-associated TCR beta chains were more clonally expanded and had lower generation probabilities than equally common non-associated chains. A few of the identified cytomegalovirus-associated TCR beta chains were confirmed in vitro to be specific for cytomegalovirus antigens. An association between a missense DCLRE1C variant and V-gene and J-gene trimming of TCR beta chains was found in a later genetic analysis and replicated in an independent cohort. Immune exposure information for the cohort was limited to CMV serostatus. Roughly uniform sequencing depth across donors was assumed in presence/absence analyses, although this assumption may not hold. Because HLA typing was unavailable for some donors at each locus, only the typed subset was used in association tests. The earlier analysis of fewer than 750 of the donors excluded roughly 17 rarely observed V segments, including chromosome 9 orphons, because counts were too low. When HLA alleles, especially DR and DQ, strongly co-occurred, TCR associations were difficult to assign to individual alleles. In an earlier analysis of several hundred of the donors, most TCR beta V segments were observed in productive rearrangements about 87% or about 30% of the time, broadly matching IMGT annotations. In a later genetic analysis, fewer N-insertions in productive TCRs were reported among donors in an Asian-associated ancestry cluster than the roughly 700-donor mean. A cluster of highly shared sequence variants was judged likely to represent a technical artifact of the sequencing pipeline. In a later analysis, most CMV-associated TCR beta chains were found to appear HLA-restricted, with HLA associations seemingly driven largely by CMV exposure. According to the authors, the approach could potentially be generalized to other disease states and immunological phenotypes. In both the original and validation cohorts, the classifier was reported to diagnose cytomegalovirus status with high specificity and sensitivity. While some public TCRs were present in many individuals, most TCR sequences turned up only very rarely across donors. A further reported finding was that TCR beta sequences accurately predicted the HLA-A and HLA-B alleles for most subjects in the first cohort. A later analysis reported that several top co-occurrence clusters appeared linked to parvovirus B19, influenza, CMV and Epstein-Barr virus. In a later analysis, TCR association rates were found to vary across HLA loci, with the most associated TCRs seen for DRB1 alleles and the fewest for HLA-C alleles. At a false discovery rate of 0.05, a later analysis linked some 18,000 TCR beta sequences to specific HLA alleles. In this cohort, only TCR beta chains were sequenced, and detectable features were limited by the absence of alpha or paired-chain data. A total of around 150 TCR beta chains were listed by the study as associated with cytomegalovirus. Linkage disequilibrium might explain the correlated functional status among segregating V segments, but an unknown experimental factor could not be excluded. The 87-base-pair reads could not distinguish some IMGT-functional V segments, including TRBV6-2 and TRBV6-3, so those segments were excluded.

V loses 3 bases of germline sequence and J loses 0 bases, and the interval between the two ends is 5 bases. From cysteine to phenylalanine, the CDR3 is 13 amino acids long. Of the read, only the CDR3 DNA is kept; its 39 bases are in frame from base 1. CDR1 and CDR2 (LNHDA, SQIVND) derive from the germline V gene (reference sequence). The cohort consisted of 650 to 700 healthy bone marrow donors. At the time of sampling, all cohort members were nominally healthy, though unrecorded immune exposures were likely present. The donor was CMV seronegative and was included in the group of around 320 seronegative cohort members. A peripheral blood sample was collected from each donor, and TCR beta sequencing was performed on peripheral blood mononuclear cells. The Qiagen DNeasy Blood Extraction Kit was used to extract genomic DNA from the blood cell samples. The library was built by means of the immunoSEQ multiplex PCR assay. For the multiplex PCR, a mixture combining 60 forward primers for TCR Vbeta segments and 13 reverse primers for TCR Jbeta segments was used. The CDR3 region of rearranged TCR beta genes was amplified from genomic DNA by a multiplex PCR assay. Amplified TCR beta libraries were sequenced as 87-base-pair reads on the Illumina HiSeq System. For the original study's pipeline: Across the 670 or so repertoires, a later analysis counted 60 million to 90 million unique TCR beta chains, roughly 11 million of which were shared by at least two donors. To remove PCR and sequencing errors, raw reads were error-corrected and collapsed into unique sequences using a nearest-neighbor algorithm that merged closely related sequences. Alignment of CDR3 sequences to IMGT reference sequences was used to assign V, D and J gene segments. Each retained sequence needed at least a six-nucleotide match to both a V gene segment and a J gene segment. Rearrangements were called productive when the CDR3 lacked stop codons and stayed in frame with V and J; all others were non-productive. CDR3 was defined by IMGT convention, running from the second conserved V-encoded cysteine to the conserved J-encoded phenylalanine. Sequences without an unambiguous match to a single V gene segment were excluded from the earlier analysis of 587 of the donors. In an earlier analysis of approximately 590 of the donors, a V segment was called functional when productive rearrangements were above 56.7%, and segregating when the standard deviation between donors exceeded 5%. A statistical classification framework was built to diagnose cytomegalovirus status from the catalog of TCR beta chain sequences. In a later analysis, V and J genes were assigned by comparing TCR nucleotide sequences against IMGT/GENE-DB human TR gene sequences. Using the TCRdist pipeline, a later analysis assigned CDR3 sequences along with most-parsimonious VDJ recombination scenarios. A later analysis defined each TCR beta chain by its CDR3 amino acid sequence plus V-gene family, and excluded reads lacking a unique V-gene family. To address suspected cross-contamination and a sequencing artifact, a later analysis removed a few hundred highly shared, low-generation-probability nucleotide sequences. In a later analysis, a clonal expansion index for each public chain was calculated from normalized within-repertoire ranks of inferred template counts. In a later analysis, generation probabilities were computed with a VDJ recombination model fitted to out-of-frame rearrangements, and the resulting probabilities were checked against IGoR. A later analysis scored TCR-TCR, TCR-HLA and TCR-CMV co-occurrence with hypergeometric tests, applying a repertoire-size bias correction to TCR pairs. To estimate false discovery rates, a later analysis permuted the HLA or CMV assignments 20 times. A later analysis grouped co-occurring TCRs with DBSCAN, adding TCRdist sequence similarity when clustering within HLA-allele-positive subsets. For co-occurrence clustering, repertoires with fewer than 30,000 or more than 120,000 public chains were excluded, along with 5 or 6 repertoires with anomalous nucleotide sharing. The immuneACCESS repertoire file appears here via TCRdb, limited to in-frame rearrangements. These files lack a portion of the clones; in checked studies, under half of the deficit traces to unresolved V genes, and the cause of the others is not known. The V and J calls and clone size are taken from that table; D and trimming were inferred from the DNA. A total of around 200,000 clones appear in this sample, approximately 79% of them only once. The ten most abundant clones make up about 0.22% of the sample.

The sequence came from a girl aged 2 to 9 in good health and CMV-seronegative. What was sequenced was PBMCs. The V gene is TRBV19 and the J gene is TRBJ1-1, with no D gene named confidently. CDR3 region: CASSIVVNTEAFF. The DNA reads as follows: TGTGCCAGTAGTATCGTCGTGAACACTGAAGCTTTCTTT.